The clone carrying this TCR beta chain was counted at least ten times. Its target is unknown. 5'RACE primed from the constant segment yielded TCR alpha and TCR beta cDNA libraries bearing sample barcodes and UMIs. TCRdb ran MiXCR on the 5' RACE reads and lists one entry per CDR3 protein. The sample contains 100,000 to 150,000 distinct CDR3 sequences, roughly 15% of which appear only once. V was shortened by 1 base and J by 0 bases, with 11 bases between the two germline ends. Germline V lookup: CDR1 SGHRS, CDR2 YFSETQ. This CDR3 has 15 residues. This specimen comes from a study of T-cell memory formation after mild COVID-19. General study points: Whether day 37 second-wave clones are SARS-CoV-2-specific was not confirmed. Pre-infection memory already had some responding clones, implying cross-reactive memory joined.

The sample taken for sequencing was PBMCs or a T cell subset sorted from them (not recorded which). The gene calls are TRBV5-1 and TRBJ2-7, with a tentative D call TRBD2 (6 bases). The receptor comes from an adult woman who had mild COVID-19 (a few samples of this study predate the infection). Cell type and time point are not known. The CDR3 DNA sequence: TGCGCCAGCAGCTTGACCGGAGGGAGCTCCTACGAGCAGTACTTC. Its protein product is CASSLTGGSSYEQYF.